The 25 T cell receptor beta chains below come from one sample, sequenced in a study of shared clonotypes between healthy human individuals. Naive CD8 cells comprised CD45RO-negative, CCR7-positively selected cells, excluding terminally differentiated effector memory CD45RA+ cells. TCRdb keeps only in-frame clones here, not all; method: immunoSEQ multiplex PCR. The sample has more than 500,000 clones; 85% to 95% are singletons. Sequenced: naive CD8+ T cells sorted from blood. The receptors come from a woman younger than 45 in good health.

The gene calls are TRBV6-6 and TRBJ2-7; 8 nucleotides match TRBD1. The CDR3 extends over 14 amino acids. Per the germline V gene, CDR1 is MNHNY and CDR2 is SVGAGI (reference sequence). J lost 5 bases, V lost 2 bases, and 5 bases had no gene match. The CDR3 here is CASSYSGQGDEQYF. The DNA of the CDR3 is TGTGCCAGCAGTTACAGTGGACAGGGAGACGAGCAGTACTTC.

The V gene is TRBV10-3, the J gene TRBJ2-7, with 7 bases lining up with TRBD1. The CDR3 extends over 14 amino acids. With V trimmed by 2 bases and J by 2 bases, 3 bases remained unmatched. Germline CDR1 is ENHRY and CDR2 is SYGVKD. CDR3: CAISETGDTYEQYF. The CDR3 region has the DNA TGTGCCATCAGTGAGACAGGGGACACCTACGAGCAGTACTTC.

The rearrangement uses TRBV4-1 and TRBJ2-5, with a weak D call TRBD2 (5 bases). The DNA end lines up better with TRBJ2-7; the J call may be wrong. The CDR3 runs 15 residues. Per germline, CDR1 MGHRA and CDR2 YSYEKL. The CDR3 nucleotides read TGCGCCAGCAGCCAAGAACCGGGATCTTCCTACGAGCAGTACTTC. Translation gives CASSQEPGSSYEQYF.

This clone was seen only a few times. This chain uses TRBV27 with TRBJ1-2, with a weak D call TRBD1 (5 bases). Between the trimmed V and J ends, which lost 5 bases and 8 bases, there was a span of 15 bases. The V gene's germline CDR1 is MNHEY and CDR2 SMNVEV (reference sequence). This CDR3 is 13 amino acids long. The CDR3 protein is CASSATGVGGYTF. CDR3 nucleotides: TGTGCCAGCAGTGCAACAGGAGTCGGCGGCTACACCTTC.

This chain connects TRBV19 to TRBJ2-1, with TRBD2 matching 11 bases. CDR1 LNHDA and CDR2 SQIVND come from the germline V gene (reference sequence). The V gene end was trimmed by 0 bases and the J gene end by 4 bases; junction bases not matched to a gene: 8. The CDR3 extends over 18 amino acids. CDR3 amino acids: CASSIDGTSGYPYNEQFF. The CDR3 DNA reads TGTGCCAGTAGTATAGACGGGACTAGCGGTTACCCTTACAATGAGCAGTTCTTC.

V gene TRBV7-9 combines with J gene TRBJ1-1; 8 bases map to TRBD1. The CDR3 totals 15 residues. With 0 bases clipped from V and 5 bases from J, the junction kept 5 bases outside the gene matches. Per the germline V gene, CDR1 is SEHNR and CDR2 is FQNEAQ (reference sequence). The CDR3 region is CASSLAQGARTEAFF. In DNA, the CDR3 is TGTGCCAGCAGCTTAGCGCAGGGGGCTAGAACTGAAGCTTTCTTT.

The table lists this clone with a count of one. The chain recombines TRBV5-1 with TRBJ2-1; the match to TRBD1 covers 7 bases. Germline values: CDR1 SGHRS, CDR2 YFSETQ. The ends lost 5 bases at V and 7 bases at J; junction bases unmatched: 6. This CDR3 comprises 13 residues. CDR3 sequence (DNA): TGCGCCAGCAGTGGGGGCAGGGGGAATGAGCAGTTCTTC. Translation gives CASSGGRGNEQFF.

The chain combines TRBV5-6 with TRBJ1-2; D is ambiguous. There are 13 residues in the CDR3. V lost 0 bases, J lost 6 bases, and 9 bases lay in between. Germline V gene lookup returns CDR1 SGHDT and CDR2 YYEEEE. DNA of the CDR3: TGTGCCAGCAGCTTGGCGGGGTGGCATGGCTACACCTTC. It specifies CASSLAGWHGYTF.

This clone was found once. The CDR3 DNA follows: TGTGCCAGTAGTATAGATTACGAGGACATTCGCTACACCTTC. Translated: CASSIDYEDIRYTF. The chain employs TRBV19 and TRBJ1-2, with D possibly TRBD1 on 5 matching bases. Deletions cut 0 bases from V and 9 bases from J, with 14 bases between. The CDR3 contains 14 residues. Looked up from germline, CDR1 is LNHDA and CDR2 is SQIVND (reference sequence).

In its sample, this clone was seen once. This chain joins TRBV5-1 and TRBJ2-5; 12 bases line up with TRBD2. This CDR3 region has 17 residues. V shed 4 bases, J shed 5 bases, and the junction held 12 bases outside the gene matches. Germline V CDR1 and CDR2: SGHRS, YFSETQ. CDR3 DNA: TGCGCCAGCAGCGAGGGGCAACTAGCGGGAGGAGGGGAGACCCAGTACTTC. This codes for CASSEGQLAGGGETQYF.

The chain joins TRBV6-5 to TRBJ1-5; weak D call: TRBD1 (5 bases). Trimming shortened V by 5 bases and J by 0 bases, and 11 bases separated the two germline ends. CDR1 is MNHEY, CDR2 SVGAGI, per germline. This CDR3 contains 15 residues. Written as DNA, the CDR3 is TGTGCCAGCAGTCAGGGAATATATAGCAATCAGCCCCAGCATTTT. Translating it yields CASSQGIYSNQPQHF.

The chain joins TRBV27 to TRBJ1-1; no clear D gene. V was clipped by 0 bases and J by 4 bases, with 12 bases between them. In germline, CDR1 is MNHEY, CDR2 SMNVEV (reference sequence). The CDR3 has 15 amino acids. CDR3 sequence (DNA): TGTGCCAGCAGTTTATCGAGAGAAATGGGCACTGAAGCTTTCTTT. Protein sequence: CASSLSREMGTEAFF.

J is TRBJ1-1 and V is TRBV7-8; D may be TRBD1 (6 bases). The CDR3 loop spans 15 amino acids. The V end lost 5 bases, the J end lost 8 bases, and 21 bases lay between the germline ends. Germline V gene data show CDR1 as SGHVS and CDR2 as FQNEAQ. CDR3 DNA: TGTGCCAGCAGCGACATTACAAGAGGGACACCAGAAGCTTTCTTT. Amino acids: CASSDITRGTPEAFF.

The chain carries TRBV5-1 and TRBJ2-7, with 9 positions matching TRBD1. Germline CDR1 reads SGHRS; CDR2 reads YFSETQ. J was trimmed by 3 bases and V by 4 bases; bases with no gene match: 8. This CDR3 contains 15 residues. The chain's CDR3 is CASSAGQGAFYEQYF. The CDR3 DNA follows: TGCGCCAGCAGCGCGGGACAGGGAGCCTTCTACGAGCAGTACTTC.

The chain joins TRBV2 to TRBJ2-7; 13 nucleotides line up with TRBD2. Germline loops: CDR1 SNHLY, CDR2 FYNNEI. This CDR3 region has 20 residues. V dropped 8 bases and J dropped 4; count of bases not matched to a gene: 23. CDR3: CASAMSRGLAGPREDYEQYF. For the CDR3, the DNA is TGTGCCAGCGCAATGAGTAGGGGACTAGCGGGACCAAGGGAGGATTACGAGCAGTACTTC. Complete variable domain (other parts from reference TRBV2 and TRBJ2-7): EPEVTQTPSHQVTQMGQEVILRCVPISNHLYFYWYRQILGQKVEFLVSFYNNEISEKSEIFDDQFSVERPDGSNFTLKIRSTKLEDSAMYFCASAMSRGLAGPREDYEQYFGPGTRLTVT.

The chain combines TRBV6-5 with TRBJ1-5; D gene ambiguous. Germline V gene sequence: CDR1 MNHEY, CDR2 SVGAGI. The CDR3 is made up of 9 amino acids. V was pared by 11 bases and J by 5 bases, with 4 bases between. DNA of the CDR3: TGTGCCGCGGATCAGCCCCAGCATTTT. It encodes CAADQPQHF.

Here the CDR3 reads CASSPSGSYEQYF. In nucleotides, the CDR3 is TGTGCCAGCAGCCCAAGTGGGAGCTACGAGCAGTACTTC. The V and J genes are TRBV7-6 and TRBJ2-7; TRBD2 might be the D (5 bases). The CDR3 covers 13 residues. Trimming removed 5 bases at V and 3 bases at J, with 11 bases between. Germline V CDR1 and CDR2: SGHVS, FNYEAQ.

The CDR3 bases are TGTGCCAGCAGCGTAGAGGGAGGGCCGGCAACCGGGGAGCTGTTTTTT. Its protein product is CASSVEGGPATGELFF. V is TRBV9 and J is TRBJ2-2; 7 bases map to TRBD2. V lost 0 bases, J lost 5 bases, and 7 bases stayed unmatched. CDR3 length: 16 amino acids. Germline V gene sequence: CDR1 SGDLS, CDR2 YYNGEE.

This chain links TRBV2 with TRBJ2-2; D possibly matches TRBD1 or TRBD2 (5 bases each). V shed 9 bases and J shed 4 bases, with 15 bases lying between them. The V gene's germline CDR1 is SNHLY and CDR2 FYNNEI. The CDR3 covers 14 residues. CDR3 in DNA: TGTGCCAGTCACAATTGGGGGATCACCGGGGAGCTGTTTTTT. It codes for CASHNWGITGELFF.

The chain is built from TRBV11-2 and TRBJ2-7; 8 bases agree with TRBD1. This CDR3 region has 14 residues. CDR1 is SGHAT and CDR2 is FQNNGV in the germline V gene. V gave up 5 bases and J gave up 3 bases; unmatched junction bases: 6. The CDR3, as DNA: TGTGCCAGCAGCCCGAACAGGGGGTTCTACGAGCAGTACTTC. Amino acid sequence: CASSPNRGFYEQYF.

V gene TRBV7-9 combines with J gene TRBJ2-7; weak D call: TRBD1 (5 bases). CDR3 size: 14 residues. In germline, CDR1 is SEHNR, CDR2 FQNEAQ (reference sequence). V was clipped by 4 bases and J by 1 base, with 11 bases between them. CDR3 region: CASSSPTESYEQYF. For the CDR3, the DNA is TGTGCCAGCAGCTCCCCGACAGAGTCCTACGAGCAGTACTTC.

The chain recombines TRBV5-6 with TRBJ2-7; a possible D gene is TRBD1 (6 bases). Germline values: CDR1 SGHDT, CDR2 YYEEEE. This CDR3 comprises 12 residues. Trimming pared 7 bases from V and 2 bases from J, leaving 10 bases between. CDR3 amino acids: CASGRQAYEQYF. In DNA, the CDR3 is TGTGCCAGCGGCCGACAGGCCTACGAGCAGTACTTC.

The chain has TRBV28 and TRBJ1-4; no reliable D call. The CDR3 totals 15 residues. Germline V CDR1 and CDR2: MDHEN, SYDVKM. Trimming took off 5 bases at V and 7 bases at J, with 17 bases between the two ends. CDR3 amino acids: CASSASTADAEKLFF. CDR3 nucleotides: TGTGCCAGCAGTGCCTCGACGGCCGACGCTGAAAAACTGTTTTTT.

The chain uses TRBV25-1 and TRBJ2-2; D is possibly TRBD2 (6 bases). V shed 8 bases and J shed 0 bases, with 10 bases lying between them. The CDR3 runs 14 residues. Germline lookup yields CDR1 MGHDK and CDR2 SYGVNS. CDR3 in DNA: TGTGCCAGCCAGTGGGGGGCGAACACCGGGGAGCTGTTTTTT. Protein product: CASQWGANTGELFF. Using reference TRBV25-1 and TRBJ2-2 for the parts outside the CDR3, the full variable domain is EADIYQTPRYLVIGTGKKITLECSQTMGHDKMYWYQQDPGMELHLIHYSYGVNSTEKGDLSSESTVSRIRTEHFPLTLESARPSHTSQYLCASQWGANTGELFFGEGSRLTVL.

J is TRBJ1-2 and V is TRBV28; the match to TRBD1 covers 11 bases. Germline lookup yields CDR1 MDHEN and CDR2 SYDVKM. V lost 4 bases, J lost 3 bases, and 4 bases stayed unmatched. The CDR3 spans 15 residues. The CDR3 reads CASSYRDRGYYGYTF. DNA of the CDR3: TGTGCCAGCAGTTACCGGGACAGGGGGTACTATGGCTACACCTTC.